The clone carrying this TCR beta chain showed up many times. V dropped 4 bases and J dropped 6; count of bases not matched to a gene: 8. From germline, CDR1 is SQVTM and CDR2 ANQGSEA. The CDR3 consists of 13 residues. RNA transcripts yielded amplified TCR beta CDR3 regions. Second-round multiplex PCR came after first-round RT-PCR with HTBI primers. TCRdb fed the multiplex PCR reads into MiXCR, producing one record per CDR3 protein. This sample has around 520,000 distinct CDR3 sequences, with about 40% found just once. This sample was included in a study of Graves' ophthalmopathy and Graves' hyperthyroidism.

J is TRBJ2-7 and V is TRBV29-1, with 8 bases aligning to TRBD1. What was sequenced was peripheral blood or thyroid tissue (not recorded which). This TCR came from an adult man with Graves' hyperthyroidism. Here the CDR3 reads CSVAITGGGEQYF. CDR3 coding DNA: TGCAGCGTTGCGATTACAGGGGGTGGCGAGCAGTACTTC.